These 5 T cell receptor beta chains share one sample of origin, sequenced in a study of control samples from healthy donors and cancer patients (dated by TCRdb to about 2020). The library was made by the immunoSEQ multiplex PCR assay. The clones in this table, taken by TCRdb from immuneACCESS, are in-frame only. Not every clone is retained; where verified, under half of the shortfall comes from an unresolved V gene, and the cause of the rest is unknown. For this sample there are over 70,000 clones; 70% to 90% appear just once. In total, the top ten clones hold 7.6% of the sample. The sequencing input was blood. The source of these receptors is a woman aged 55-75 years in good health.

The genes are TRBV19 and TRBJ2-7; TRBD1 agrees at 9 bases. CDR3 length equals 14 residues. In germline, CDR1 is LNHDA, CDR2 SQIVND (reference sequence). V shed 5 bases, J shed 5 bases, and the junction held 7 bases outside the gene matches. The CDR3 is CASSFRDRVHEQYF. CDR3 nucleotides: TGTGCCAGTAGTTTCCGGGACAGGGTCCACGAGCAGTACTTC.

This chain links TRBV12-3 or TRBV12-4 with TRBJ2-2; no definite D call. The V gene lost 3 bases and the J gene lost 11 bases, with 7 bases spanning the gap. The CDR3 contains 11 residues. The chain's CDR3 is CASSLMGELFF. The CDR3 DNA reads TGTGCCAGCAGTTTGATGGGAGAGCTGTTTTTT.

This rearrangement joins TRBV12-5 to TRBJ1-4; D may be TRBD1 (6 bases). Trimming cost V 7 bases and J 6 bases, with 18 bases left between them. Germline CDR1 reads LGHNT; CDR2 reads FRNRAP. CDR3 length: 15 residues. CDR3 residues: CASAFPRDTDEKLFF. The CDR3 DNA follows: TGTGCTAGTGCCTTCCCCCGGGACACTGATGAAAAACTGTTTTTT.

This sequence joins TRBV4-1 and TRBJ1-6; the match to TRBD1 covers 8 bases. After removal of 0 bases from V and 6 bases from J, the junction contained 1 base not matched to a gene. The CDR3 loop spans 15 amino acids. CDR1 is MGHRA, CDR2 YSYEKL, per germline. The CDR3 is CASSQDGQGNSPLHF. The CDR3 region has the DNA TGCGCCAGCAGCCAAGATGGACAGGGTAATTCACCCCTCCACTTT.

The V call is TRBV2, the J call TRBJ2-7; D is undetermined. V lost 5 bases to trimming and J lost 2 bases, with 4 bases between them. Germline V gives CDR1 SNHLY, CDR2 FYNNEI. The CDR3 sequence is 11 residues long. The CDR3 DNA is TGTGCCAGCAGTCCCACCTACGAGCAGTACTTC. Protein: CASSPTYEQYF. Supplemented by reference TRBV2 and TRBJ2-7, the full variable domain reads EPEVTQTPSHQVTQMGQEVILRCVPISNHLYFYWYRQILGQKVEFLVSFYNNEISEKSEIFDDQFSVERPDGSNFTLKIRSTKLEDSAMYFCASSPTYEQYFGPGTRLTVT.